Following are 25 T cell receptor beta chains from one sample sequenced in a study of shared clonotypes between healthy human individuals. The data were produced by immunoSEQ multiplex PCR, yet TCRdb's version contains in-frame clones alone and is incomplete. The sample records about 1.5 million clones, approximately 97% being singletons. The specimen was naive CD4+ T cells sorted from blood. Noted subset: CD45RA+ positively selected. The receptor source for this set is a man in his thirties or forties in good health.

J is TRBJ2-7 and V is TRBV2, with 7 bases fitting TRBD1. The V and J ends lost 4 bases and 2 bases, in that order; junction bases with no gene match: 5. Per the germline V gene, CDR1 is SNHLY and CDR2 is FYNNEI. The CDR3 has 14 residues. The CDR3 coding sequence is TGTGCCAGCAGTGGAACAGGGGCACCCTACGAGCAGTACTTC. It codes for CASSGTGAPYEQYF.

The gene calls are TRBV15 and TRBJ2-7, with TRBD2 matching over 8 bases. V lost 2 bases and J lost 0; bases outside the gene matches: 3. Germline V gene sequence: CDR1 LNHNV, CDR2 YYDKDF (reference sequence). This CDR3 comprises 15 residues. The CDR3 DNA is TGTGCCACCAGCAGAAGGACTAGCCCCTCCTACGAGCAGTACTTC. Protein: CATSRRTSPSYEQYF.

The chain joins TRBV18 to TRBJ1-5; D not certain. The V and J ends lost 1 base and 2 bases respectively, with 9 bases between them. The CDR3 sequence is 15 residues long. Per germline, CDR1 KGHSH and CDR2 LQKENI. This chain's CDR3 is CASSPLSDGNQPQHF. Here the CDR3 DNA reads TGTGCCAGCTCACCACTTTCGGACGGCAATCAGCCCCAGCATTTT.

The DNA for the CDR3 is TGTGCCAGCAGCCCCGGTGGTCTGGAGACCCAGTACTTC. Amino acid sequence: CASSPGGLETQYF. The rearrangement joins TRBV14 to TRBJ2-5; D remains ambiguous. Germline assignment: CDR1 SGHDN and CDR2 FVKESK. CDR3 size: 13 residues. Trimming cost V 4 bases and J 5 bases, with 11 bases left between them.

The V gene is TRBV2, the J gene TRBJ1-5; D perhaps matches TRBD1 (5 bases). CDR1 and CDR2 from the germline V gene are SNHLY and FYNNEI. CDR3 size: 14 residues. Trimming removed 10 bases from V and 2 bases from J, with 15 bases in between. CDR3 region: CATSGVDGNQPQHF. In DNA, the CDR3 is TGTGCCACTTCGGGGGTAGATGGCAATCAGCCCCAGCATTTT. Drawing the rest from reference TRBV2 and TRBJ1-5, the complete variable domain is EPEVTQTPSHQVTQMGQEVILRCVPISNHLYFYWYRQILGQKVEFLVSFYNNEISEKSEIFDDQFSVERPDGSNFTLKIRSTKLEDSAMYFCATSGVDGNQPQHFGDGTRLSIL.

V usage is TRBV11-2 and J usage is TRBJ2-3; D might be TRBD2 (7 bases). The CDR3 has 16 amino acids. Germline V lookup: CDR1 SGHAT, CDR2 FQNNGV. Trimming removed 5 bases at V and 4 bases at J, with 19 bases between. This CDR3 is CASSPMGAGVADTQYF. CDR3 bases: TGTGCCAGCAGCCCCATGGGGGCGGGAGTCGCAGATACGCAGTATTTT.

This chain connects TRBV5-1 to TRBJ2-7, with D perhaps matching TRBD2 (5 bases). The germline CDR1 and CDR2 sequences are SGHRS and YFSETQ. The CDR3 loop spans 14 amino acids. Trimming stripped 7 bases from V and 6 bases from J, with 20 bases between. CDR3 DNA sequence: TGCGCCAGCCACCCCACCGGGATAAAAGGCGAGCAGTACTTC. It codes for CASHPTGIKGEQYF. Full variable domain (remainder filled in from reference TRBV5-1 and TRBJ2-7): KAGVTQTPRYLIKTRGQQVTLSCSPISGHRSVSWYQQTPGQGLQFLFEYFSETQRNKGNFPGRFSGRQFSNSRSEMNVSTLELGDSALYLCASHPTGIKGEQYFGPGTRLTVT.

The chain links TRBV5-1 to TRBJ2-2; 7 bases agree with TRBD1. CDR3 length: 13 residues. CDR1 SGHRS and CDR2 YFSETQ come from the germline V gene. V shed 3 bases and J 5 bases; nucleotides not matched to a gene: 1. CDR3 bases: TGCGCCAGCAGCTCGGGACAGACCGGGGAGCTGTTTTTT. Its protein product is CASSSGQTGELFF.

A word on this clone: Other DNA sequences in this sample translate to the same CDR3. The chain is built from TRBV5-1 and TRBJ2-2, with TRBD1 identical over 8 bases. V lost 5 bases to trimming and J lost 5 bases; unmatched junction nucleotides: 8. The CDR3 runs 15 residues. Germline V gene lookup returns CDR1 SGHRS and CDR2 YFSETQ. DNA for the CDR3: TGCGCCAGCAGTAAAGGACAGGGTGTTACCGGGGAGCTGTTTTTT. This codes for CASSKGQGVTGELFF.

The CDR3 nucleotides read TGTGCCAGTAGTATAGAAGGGTGGGGCTACGAGCAGTACTTC. It translates to CASSIEGWGYEQYF. This chain links TRBV19 with TRBJ2-7; D gene unclear. Germline V gene lookup returns CDR1 LNHDA and CDR2 SQIVND (reference sequence). The CDR3 sequence is 14 residues long. Trimming took off 0 bases at V and 3 bases at J, with 9 bases between the two ends.

Concerning this clone: The junction does not match germline at one end; this may be a read error. V usage is TRBV9 and J usage is TRBJ2-7; possible D gene TRBD1, 5 bases. The V gene's germline CDR1 is SGDLS and CDR2 YYNGEE. CDR3 length: 13 residues. The chain's CDR3 is CASSATVSSEQYF. The CDR3, as DNA: TGTGCCAGCAGCGCGACAGTGTCCTCCGAGCAGTACTTC.

The chain links TRBV29-1 to TRBJ1-1, with 10 bases identical to TRBD1. Germline CDR1 is SQVTM and CDR2 is ANQGSEA. This CDR3 is 13 amino acids long. The V and J ends lost 1 base and 10 bases, in that order; junction bases with no gene match: 6. The DNA for the CDR3 is TGCAGCGTTGAAGTCACGACAGGGGGCTTAGCTTTCTTT. Protein: CSVEVTTGGLAFF.

The rearrangement uses TRBV15 and TRBJ2-3; D uncertain. The germline V gene encodes CDR1 LNHNV and CDR2 YYDKDF (reference sequence). This CDR3 region has 14 residues. Between the trimmed V and J ends, which lost 0 bases and 5 bases, there was a span of 9 bases. The CDR3 DNA reads as TGTGCCACCAGCAGAGAACTATATGGAGATACGCAGTATTTT. It encodes CATSRELYGDTQYF.

The V and J genes are TRBV7-9 and TRBJ1-1; no firm D call. Trimming stripped 6 bases from V and 1 base from J, with 15 bases between. Looked up from germline, CDR1 is SEHNR and CDR2 is FQNEAQ (reference sequence). CDR3 size: 15 residues. CDR3 bases: TGTGCCAGCAGAGTAGCCGGGGTTAGGAACACTGAAGCTTTCTTT. It is translated as CASRVAGVRNTEAFF.

The chain carries TRBV5-5 and TRBJ2-1; 7 positions agree with TRBD2. The junction had 5 bases not matched to a gene; V was cut back by 3 bases and J by 2 bases. Germline assignment: CDR1 SGHKS and CDR2 YYEKEE (reference sequence). This CDR3 region has 15 residues. Here the CDR3 DNA reads TGTGCCAGCAGCTCCCCCGGGACTACCTACAATGAGCAGTTCTTC. Its protein product is CASSSPGTTYNEQFF.

The CDR3 protein is CASSLREFGAEQFF. The CDR3 nucleotides read TGTGCCAGCAGCTTGCGGGAATTCGGTGCTGAGCAGTTCTTC. This chain joins TRBV7-2 and TRBJ2-1; D is perhaps TRBD2 (6 bases). The CDR3 has 14 amino acids. CDR1 SGHTA and CDR2 FQGNSA come from the germline V gene. The germline V and J ends were trimmed by 3 bases and 9 bases, with 15 bases remaining between them. The full variable domain, in which reference TRBV7-2 and TRBJ2-1 provide the parts outside the CDR3, is GAGVSQSPSNKVTEKGKDVELRCDPISGHTALYWYRQSLGQGLEFLIYFQGNSAPDKSGLPSDRFSAERTGGSVSTLTIQRTQQEDSAVYLCASSLREFGAEQFFGPGTRLTVL.

This chain joins TRBV5-4 and TRBJ2-3, with D possibly matching TRBD1 (6 bases). Germline V gives CDR1 SGHNT, CDR2 YYREEE (reference sequence). The CDR3 consists of 15 residues. V was trimmed by 5 bases and J by 2 bases, leaving 15 bases between them. In nucleotides, the CDR3 is TGTGCCAGCAGAGAAACGGGACACCCCACAGATACGCAGTATTTT. Translation gives CASRETGHPTDTQYF.

This chain joins TRBV29-1 and TRBJ2-7; 11 bases fit TRBD2. In germline, CDR1 is SQVTM, CDR2 ANQGSEA. After removal of 4 bases from V and 7 bases from J, the junction contained 12 bases not matched to a gene. The CDR3 has 15 amino acids. CDR3 coding DNA: TGCAGCGTTGGAAATGTAGCGGGAGGGCCTGGGGAGCAGTACTTC. It translates to CSVGNVAGGPGEQYF.

This chain joins TRBV27 and TRBJ2-1; the match to TRBD1 covers 12 bases. CDR1 and CDR2 (germline): MNHEY, SMNVEV (reference sequence). Trimming removed 3 bases from V and 7 bases from J; junction bases left unmatched: 7. The CDR3 consists of 16 residues. This CDR3 is CASSLRGQGAENEQFF. The CDR3 DNA follows: TGTGCCAGCAGTTTGCGGGGACAGGGGGCCGAGAATGAGCAGTTCTTC.

The chain joins TRBV7-2 to TRBJ1-1, with a weak D call TRBD1 (6 bases). CDR1 is SGHTA, CDR2 FQGNSA, per germline. The CDR3 is 18 amino acids. The V and J ends lost 5 bases and 0 bases respectively, with 22 bases between them. The DNA for the CDR3 is TGTGCCAGCAGCCCTCAAGGGGGGCTAGGTGCGATGAACACTGAAGCTTTCTTT. Translating gives CASSPQGGLGAMNTEAFF.

The gene calls are TRBV7-2 and TRBJ1-5; D not certain. V was clipped by 2 bases and J by 9 bases, with 14 bases between them. Germline loops: CDR1 SGHTA, CDR2 FQGNSA. The CDR3 extends over 14 amino acids. CDR3 residues: CASSLNKGVGPQHF. The CDR3 coding sequence is TGTGCCAGCAGCTTAAACAAGGGCGTGGGGCCCCAGCATTTT.

The genes are TRBV7-9 and TRBJ1-2; no clear D gene. V was trimmed by 3 bases and J by 4 bases, leaving 12 bases between them. Germline V CDR1 and CDR2: SEHNR, FQNEAQ (reference sequence). This CDR3 is 14 amino acids long. The CDR3 bases are TGTGCCAGCAGCTTTCCGGGATTTTTCTATGGCTACACCTTC. It is translated as CASSFPGFFYGYTF.

The chain carries TRBV5-1 and TRBJ2-7; D possibly corresponds to TRBD2 (6 bases). The CDR3 is 14 residues long. The V end lost 0 bases, the J end lost 5 bases, and 12 bases lay between the germline ends. CDR1 is SGHRS, CDR2 YFSETQ, per germline. CDR3 sequence: CASSLVGSPHEQYF. The CDR3 DNA is TGCGCCAGCAGCTTGGTCGGGAGTCCCCACGAGCAGTACTTC.

This chain joins TRBV4-3 and TRBJ2-2, with TRBD2 identical over 10 bases. Germline values: CDR1 LGHNA, CDR2 YSLEER. CDR3 length: 18 residues. J lost 2 bases, V lost 0 bases, and 6 bases had no gene match. Here the CDR3 DNA reads TGCGCCAGCAGCCAAGAACCCGGACTAGCGGCAAACACCGGGGAGCTGTTTTTT. It is translated as CASSQEPGLAANTGELFF.

The rearrangement uses TRBV6-5 and TRBJ1-2, with D possibly TRBD1 on 5 matching bases. In germline, CDR1 is MNHEY, CDR2 SVGAGI. The CDR3 spans 14 residues. Trimming removed 3 bases at V and 2 bases at J, with 10 bases between. CDR3 nucleotide sequence: TGTGCCAGCAGTTATGGGGCAGGGAACTATGGCTACACCTTC. Its translation is CASSYGAGNYGYTF.